The rows below give T cell receptor beta chains drawn from one sample of a study of blood T cell repertoires in COVID-19. Assay used: immunoSEQ multiplex PCR; TCRdb lists only in-frame clones, some missing. The data show around 140,000 clones, 84% seen once. The sample taken for sequencing was peripheral blood. These receptor sequences come from a man aged 55 to 70 with active or convalescent COVID-19. The CDR3 runs from the conserved cysteine through the conserved F or W. D genes are given only for firm matches. The size of a clone is reported for some rows only, either as once, few or many, or as a class for expanded clones.

clone_size: few; j_call: TRBJ1-6; d_call: NA; v_call: TRBV12-3/TRBV12-4; cdr3_aa: CASREGKNSPLHF; cdr3_nt: TGTGCCAGCAGAGAGGGAAAGAATTCACCCCTCCACTTT
clone_size: NA; j_call: TRBJ2-2; d_call: TRBD1; v_call: TRBV9; cdr3_aa: CASSARTGGSTNTGELFF; cdr3_nt: TGTGCCAGCAGCGCGAGGACAGGGGGCTCGACGAACACCGGGGAGCTGTTTTTT
clone_size: NA; j_call: TRBJ2-3; d_call: TRBD2; v_call: TRBV6-2/TRBV6-3; cdr3_aa: CASSYSPSGVIDTQYF; cdr3_nt: TGTGCCAGCAGTTACTCGCCTAGCGGGGTGATAGATACGCAGTATTTT
clone_size: once; j_call: TRBJ2-1; d_call: NA; v_call: TRBV7-6; cdr3_aa: CASSPLALLTHNEQFF; cdr3_nt: TGTGCCAGCAGCCCTCTCGCCTTATTAACACACAATGAGCAGTTCTTC
clone_size: few; j_call: TRBJ2-1; d_call: TRBD2; v_call: TRBV5-1; cdr3_aa: CASSLGGTSGADEQFF; cdr3_nt: TGCGCCAGCAGCTTGGGCGGGACTAGCGGGGCAGATGAGCAGTTCTTC
clone_size: NA; j_call: TRBJ2-5; d_call: NA; v_call: TRBV7-8; cdr3_aa: CASSLYLGPETQYF; cdr3_nt: TGTGCCAGCAGCTTATACTTGGGGCCGGAGACCCAGTACTTC
clone_size: NA; j_call: TRBJ2-5; d_call: TRBD1; v_call: TRBV13; cdr3_aa: CASSGPRTGEETQYF; cdr3_nt: TGTGCCAGCAGCGGTCCCCGGACAGGGGAAGAGACCCAGTACTTC
clone_size: few; j_call: TRBJ2-7; d_call: TRBD1; v_call: TRBV10-3; cdr3_aa: CAISDRTGSNYEQYF; cdr3_nt: TGTGCCATCAGTGACCGGACAGGGAGTAATTACGAGCAGTACTTC
clone_size: NA; j_call: TRBJ2-3; d_call: NA; v_call: TRBV9; cdr3_aa: CASSVGRKDTQYF; cdr3_nt: TGTGCCAGCAGCGTGGGGCGGAAGGATACGCAGTATTTT
clone_size: NA; j_call: TRBJ1-2; d_call: NA; v_call: TRBV15; cdr3_aa: CATSRGGGGPSVGGYTF; cdr3_nt: TGTGCCACCAGCAGGGGGGGCGGGGGACCATCGGTCGGAGGCTACACCTTC
clone_size: NA; j_call: TRBJ2-6; d_call: NA; v_call: TRBV18; cdr3_aa: CASSQAPGTSNFSGANVLTF; cdr3_nt: TGTGCCAGCTCACAGGCCCCCGGGACAAGTAACTTCTCTGGGGCCAACGTCCTGACTTTC
clone_size: NA; j_call: TRBJ2-1; d_call: NA; v_call: TRBV19; cdr3_aa: CASVNGGPQYNEQFF; cdr3_nt: TGTGCCAGTGTCAACGGGGGACCGCAATACAATGAGCAGTTCTTC
clone_size: NA; j_call: TRBJ2-2; d_call: NA; v_call: TRBV5-4; cdr3_aa: CASSIPGALNTGELFF; cdr3_nt: TGTGCCAGCAGCATTCCAGGGGCCTTGAACACCGGGGAGCTGTTTTTT